Each of the 24 T cell receptor beta chains below was sequenced from the same sample in a study of CD8 T cells in Susac syndrome. An input of about 0.45 to 1 ug of RNA was subjected to reverse transcription using random hexamers. MiXCR, applied by TCRdb to the immunoSEQ multiplex PCR reads, yields one record per CDR3 protein. The sample includes under 200,000 distinct CDR3 sequences, over 85% of them seen just once. Sequencing used CD4+ T cells from PBMCs. These receptor sequences come from a human donor in good health.

The chain is built from TRBV30 and TRBJ1-1; perhaps TRBD1 as D (6 bases). With 4 bases removed from V and 4 bases from J, the gap between germline ends came to 13 bases. The CDR3 has 13 residues. Germline-derived CDR1 and CDR2 are GTSNPN and SVGIG (reference sequence). Here the CDR3 DNA reads TGTGCCTGGACGAAGGGGGAGGGCACTGAAGCTTTCTTT. Translating gives CAWTKGEGTEAFF.

The rearrangement uses TRBV15 and TRBJ2-1, with 9 bases that match TRBD1. Trimming cost V 1 base and J 4 bases; bases outside gene matches: 2. This CDR3 is 15 amino acids long. Per germline, CDR1 LNHNV and CDR2 YYDKDF (reference sequence). The CDR3: CATSRGGQGYNEQFF. The CDR3 nucleotides read TGTGCCACCAGCAGAGGGGGACAGGGTTACAATGAGCAGTTCTTC. The full variable domain, rest sourced from reference TRBV15 and TRBJ2-1, is DAMVIQNPRYQVTQFGKPVTLSCSQTLNHNVMYWYQQKSSQAPKLLFHYYDKDFNNEADTPDNFQSRRPNTSFCFLDIRSPGLGDTAMYLCATSRGGQGYNEQFFGPGTRLTVL.

The V gene is TRBV3-1, the J gene TRBJ2-1; a possible D gene is TRBD1 (6 bases). The V end was cut by 1 base, the J end by 2 bases, with 9 bases between. The V gene's germline CDR1 is LGHDT and CDR2 YNNKEL (reference sequence). The CDR3 contains 15 residues. The DNA of the CDR3 is TGTGCCAGCAGCCAAGGGGGGCGAGCCTACAATGAGCAGTTCTTC. Translated, it gives CASSQGGRAYNEQFF.

This chain joins TRBV4-3 and TRBJ2-1; D is tentatively TRBD1 or TRBD2 (5 bases each). The CDR3 has 15 residues. In germline, CDR1 is LGHNA, CDR2 YSLEER. Trimming took 4 bases from V and 4 from J, leaving 14 bases between them. The CDR3 nucleotides are TGCGCCAGCAGCCGCTCACTAGGGGAATACAATGAGCAGTTCTTC. Its translation: CASSRSLGEYNEQFF.

This rearrangement joins TRBV9 to TRBJ2-7; TRBD1 might be the D (5 bases). CDR1 and CDR2 (germline): SGDLS, YYNGEE. Between the trimmed V and J ends, which lost 0 bases and 0 bases, there was a span of 10 bases. This CDR3 is built from 15 residues. The CDR3 region has the DNA TGTGCCAGCAGCGTAGGTTGGGGCTTCTCCTACGAGCAGTACTTC. Its protein product is CASSVGWGFSYEQYF.

The chain employs TRBV3-1 and TRBJ1-1; D gene unclear. Germline lookup yields CDR1 LGHDT and CDR2 YNNKEL (reference sequence). The CDR3 is 15 residues long. Trimming removed 4 bases from V and 1 base from J, with 13 bases in between. The CDR3 loop reads CASSLRGGRNTEAFF. CDR3 in DNA: TGTGCCAGCAGCCTCAGAGGAGGGCGGAACACTGAAGCTTTCTTT. The whole variable domain, filled in from reference TRBV3-1 and TRBJ1-1, reads DTAVSQTPKYLVTQMGNDKSIKCEQNLGHDTMYWYKQDSKKFLKIMFSYNNKELIINETVPNRFSPKSPDKAHLNLHINSLELGDSAVYFCASSLRGGRNTEAFFGQGTRLTVV.

The CDR3 coding sequence is TGTGCCAGCAGCCCCGAACTAGCGGGGGGCCCAAGGACGGAGACCCAGTACTTC. The encoded protein is CASSPELAGGPRTETQYF. V is TRBV4-2 and J is TRBJ2-5, with 12 bases that match TRBD2. The junction had 14 bases not matched to a gene; V was cut back by 4 bases and J by 5 bases. The CDR3 is 18 amino acids. Germline V lookup: CDR1 LGHNA, CDR2 YNFKEQ.

This sequence joins TRBV9 and TRBJ2-1, with TRBD1 identical over 7 bases. Germline CDR1 is SGDLS and CDR2 is YYNGEE. The CDR3 runs 14 residues. With V trimmed by 2 bases and J by 11 bases, 10 bases remained unmatched. CDR3: CASSVLAGTEQQFF. The CDR3 region has the DNA TGTGCCAGCAGCGTCCTAGCCGGGACAGAGCAGCAGTTCTTC.

The chain couples TRBV7-2 to TRBJ2-5, with D unclear. CDR3 size: 13 residues. The germline CDR1 and CDR2 sequences are SGHTA and FQGNSA. The V gene lost 5 bases and the J gene lost 5 bases, with 12 bases spanning the gap. In DNA form, the CDR3 reads TGTGCCAGCAGCAAGGCGGCAGAGGAGACCCAGTACTTC. It translates to CASSKAAEETQYF. The full variable domain, completed using reference TRBV7-2 and TRBJ2-5, is GAGVSQSPSNKVTEKGKDVELRCDPISGHTALYWYRQSLGQGLEFLIYFQGNSAPDKSGLPSDRFSAERTGGSVSTLTIQRTQQEDSAVYLCASSKAAEETQYFGPGTRLLVL.

This clonotype occurred a few times. This sequence joins TRBV5-6 and TRBJ2-7; D is uncertain. Trimming shortened V by 0 bases and J by 7 bases, and 5 bases separated the two germline ends. The CDR3 has 11 residues. Germline-derived CDR1 and CDR2 are SGHDT and YYEEEE. The CDR3 coding sequence is TGTGCCAGCAGCTTGGCGAGGGAGCAGTACTTC. Its protein product is CASSLAREQYF.

The chain joins TRBV9 to TRBJ1-1; D gene uncertain. This CDR3 has 13 amino acids. V lost 1 base, J lost 8 bases, and 12 bases lay in between. Germline CDR1 is SGDLS and CDR2 is YYNGEE. The CDR3 loop is CASSVNRIEEAFF. In nucleotides, the CDR3 is TGTGCCAGCAGCGTAAACCGAATAGAGGAAGCTTTCTTT.

This chain connects TRBV20-1 to TRBJ1-3; D is unresolved. CDR1 is DFQATT, CDR2 SNEGSKA, per germline (reference sequence). The CDR3 totals 12 residues. Between the trimmed V and J ends, which lost 6 bases and 2 bases, there was a span of 8 bases. The CDR3 is CSARTTGNTIYF. CDR3 in DNA: TGCAGTGCAAGGACCACTGGAAACACCATATATTTT.

The chain combines TRBV23-1 with TRBJ2-1; 8 bases map to TRBD2. TRBV23-1 belongs to the ORF category, with a function that is uncertain. The CDR3 is made up of 19 amino acids. V dropped 0 bases and J dropped 1; count of bases not matched to a gene: 11. The CDR3 nucleotides are TGCGCCAGCAGTCAATCGGGGAGTGTGCGGGGGGTATCCTACAATGAGCAGTTCTTC. Translated, it gives CASSQSGSVRGVSYNEQFF.

The gene calls are TRBV20-1 and TRBJ2-1; 7 bases line up with TRBD1. The CDR3 runs to 14 residues. V lost 4 bases, J lost 4 bases, and 7 bases stayed unmatched. CDR1 and CDR2 from the germline V gene are DFQATT and SNEGSKA (reference sequence). The DNA for the CDR3 is TGCAGTGCTAACACCGGGACAGCATACAATGAGCAGTTCTTC. Translation gives CSANTGTAYNEQFF.

This chain connects TRBV20-1 to TRBJ2-1; D might be TRBD1 or TRBD2, each matching 5 bases. Germline loops: CDR1 DFQATT, CDR2 SNEGSKA (reference sequence). The length of the CDR3 is 12 residues. Trimming stripped 0 bases from V and 9 bases from J, with 9 bases between. Here the CDR3 reads CSARDRGSEQFF. The DNA of the CDR3 is TGCAGTGCTAGAGATCGGGGCAGTGAGCAGTTCTTC.

This chain uses TRBV20-1 with TRBJ2-1; the match to TRBD2 covers 14 bases. Looked up from germline, CDR1 is DFQATT and CDR2 is SNEGSKA (reference sequence). The junction had 1 base not matched to a gene; V was cut back by 3 bases and J by 9 bases. This CDR3 is built from 13 residues. The CDR3 loop reads CSARTSGGAEQFF. CDR3 nucleotide sequence: TGCAGTGCTAGGACTAGCGGGGGGGCTGAGCAGTTCTTC.

CDR3: CASSRETSLSTDTQYF. CDR3 sequence (DNA): TGTGCCAGCAGCCGCGAAACTAGCCTTAGCACAGATACGCAGTATTTT. This chain connects TRBV14 to TRBJ2-3; possible D gene TRBD2, 6 bases. From germline, CDR1 is SGHDN and CDR2 FVKESK. Trimming left V 4 bases short and J 0 bases short, with 14 bases between. The CDR3 length is 16 residues.

The chain links TRBV29-1 to TRBJ2-1, with a tentative D call TRBD2 (6 bases). This CDR3 contains 15 residues. The germline CDR1 and CDR2 sequences are SQVTM and ANQGSEA. V was clipped by 6 bases and J by 5 bases, with 20 bases between them. The CDR3 DNA is TGCAGCGTGGAGGGTGGTGGGGGGAGCAACAATGAGCAGTTCTTC. Its protein product is CSVEGGGGSNNEQFF.

This chain links TRBV29-1 with TRBJ2-3; maybe TRBD1 (5 bases). Germline values: CDR1 SQVTM, CDR2 ANQGSEA. This CDR3 is built from 13 residues. V was pared by 0 bases and J by 6 bases, with 10 bases between. In nucleotides, the CDR3 is TGCAGCGTTGAAGACCAGGGTGCCGATACGCAGTATTTT. Translated: CSVEDQGADTQYF.

The rearrangement joins TRBV18 to TRBJ2-4; maybe TRBD1 (6 bases). CDR3 size: 15 residues. The germline V gene encodes CDR1 KGHSH and CDR2 LQKENI. The V end was cut by 0 bases, the J end by 3 bases, with 9 bases between. CDR3 nucleotide sequence: TGTGCCAGCTCACCACCGGGACAAAACAAAAACATTCAGTACTTC. Protein product: CASSPPGQNKNIQYF. Supplemented by reference TRBV18 and TRBJ2-4, the full variable domain reads NAGVMQNPRHLVRRRGQEARLRCSPMKGHSHVYWYRQLPEEGLKFMVYLQKENIIDESGMPKERFSAEFPKEGPSILRIQQVVRGDSAAYFCASSPPGQNKNIQYFGAGTRLSVL.

The chain combines TRBV5-4 with TRBJ2-1; 9 bases are a match to TRBD2. With 3 bases clipped from V and 4 bases from J, the junction kept 5 bases outside the gene matches. CDR3 size: 15 residues. Germline-derived CDR1 and CDR2 are SGHNT and YYREEE (reference sequence). In DNA form, the CDR3 reads TGTGCCAGCAGCTCCGGTAGCGGGGGTTACAATGAGCAGTTCTTC. Translated, it gives CASSSGSGGYNEQFF.

There are a few counts of this clonotype. The CDR3 spells CASSQGRLAVNSYEQYF. As DNA, the CDR3 is TGCGCCAGCAGTCAAGGTCGATTGGCAGTGAACTCCTACGAGCAGTACTTC. V and J are TRBV23-1 and TRBJ2-7, with no clear D. TRBV23-1 is designated an ORF whose function remains uncertain. Trimming left V 2 bases short and J 0 bases short, with 17 bases between. The CDR3 consists of 17 residues.

V and J are TRBV29-1 and TRBJ2-6; the match to TRBD1 covers 7 bases. The germline V gene has CDR1 SQVTM and CDR2 ANQGSEA. This CDR3 contains 17 residues. Trimming cost V 6 bases and J 0 bases; bases outside gene matches: 11. The CDR3 spells CSVANRGELSGANVLTF. Here the CDR3 DNA reads TGCAGCGTCGCTAACAGGGGCGAACTCTCTGGGGCCAACGTCCTGACTTTC.

The chain uses TRBV29-1 and TRBJ2-6; D unclear. V dropped 6 bases and J dropped 1 base, with 13 bases sitting between them. The germline V gene has CDR1 SQVTM and CDR2 ANQGSEA. This CDR3 spans 15 amino acids. The DNA of the CDR3 is TGCAGCGTCGGCGGCCAGCATTCTGGGGCCAACGTCCTGACTTTC. Translated, it gives CSVGGQHSGANVLTF.